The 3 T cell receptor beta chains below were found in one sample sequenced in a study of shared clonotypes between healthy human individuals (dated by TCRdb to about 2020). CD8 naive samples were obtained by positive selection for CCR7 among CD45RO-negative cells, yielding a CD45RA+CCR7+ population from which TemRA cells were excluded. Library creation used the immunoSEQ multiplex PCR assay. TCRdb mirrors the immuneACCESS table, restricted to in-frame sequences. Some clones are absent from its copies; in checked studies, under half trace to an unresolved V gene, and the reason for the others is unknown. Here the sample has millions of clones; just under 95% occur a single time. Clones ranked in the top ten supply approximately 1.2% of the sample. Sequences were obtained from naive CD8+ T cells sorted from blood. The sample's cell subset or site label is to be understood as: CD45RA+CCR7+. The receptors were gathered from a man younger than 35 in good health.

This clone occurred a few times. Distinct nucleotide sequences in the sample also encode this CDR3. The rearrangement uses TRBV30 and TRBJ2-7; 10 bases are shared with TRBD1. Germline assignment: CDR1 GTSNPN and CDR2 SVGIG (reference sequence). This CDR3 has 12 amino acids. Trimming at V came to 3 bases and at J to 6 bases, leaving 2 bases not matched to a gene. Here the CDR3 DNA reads TGTGCCTGGAGCGGACAGGGGGGCGAGCAGTACTTC. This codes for CAWSGQGGEQYF.

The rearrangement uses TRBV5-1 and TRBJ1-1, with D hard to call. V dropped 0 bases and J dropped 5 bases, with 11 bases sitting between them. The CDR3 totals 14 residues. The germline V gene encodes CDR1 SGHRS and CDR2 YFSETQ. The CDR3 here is CASSLVGGYTEAFF. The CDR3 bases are TGCGCCAGCAGCTTGGTTGGTGGGTATACTGAAGCTTTCTTT.

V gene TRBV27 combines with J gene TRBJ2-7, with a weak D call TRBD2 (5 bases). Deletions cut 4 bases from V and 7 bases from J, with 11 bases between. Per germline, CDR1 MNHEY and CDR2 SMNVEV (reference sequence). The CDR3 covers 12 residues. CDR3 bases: TGTGCCAGCAGTTCGGGGTTTCGGGAGCAGTACTTC. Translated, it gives CASSSGFREQYF.